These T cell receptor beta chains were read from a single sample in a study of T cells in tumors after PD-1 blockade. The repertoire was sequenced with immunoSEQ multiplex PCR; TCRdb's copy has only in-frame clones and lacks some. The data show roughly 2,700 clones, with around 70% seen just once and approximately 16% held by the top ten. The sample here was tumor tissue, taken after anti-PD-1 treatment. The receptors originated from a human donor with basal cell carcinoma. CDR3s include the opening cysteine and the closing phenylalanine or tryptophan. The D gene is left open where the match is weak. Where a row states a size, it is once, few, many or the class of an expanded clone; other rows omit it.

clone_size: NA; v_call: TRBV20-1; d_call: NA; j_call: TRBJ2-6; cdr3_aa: CSASSLWGDSSSGANVLTF; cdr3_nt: TGCAGTGCTAGTTCCCTTTGGGGGGACAGCAGCTCTGGGGCCAACGTCCTGACTTTC
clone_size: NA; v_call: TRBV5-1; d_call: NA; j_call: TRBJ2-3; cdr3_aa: CASSFNGGTQYF; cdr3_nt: TGCGCCAGCAGCTTTAACGGGGGAACGCAGTATTTT
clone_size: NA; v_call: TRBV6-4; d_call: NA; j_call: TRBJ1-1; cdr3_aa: CASSFSGETEAFF; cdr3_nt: TGTGCCAGCAGTTTCTCAGGGGAGACTGAAGCTTTCTTT
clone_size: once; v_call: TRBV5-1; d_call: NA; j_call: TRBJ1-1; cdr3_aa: CASSLEAARNTEAFF; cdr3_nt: TGCGCCAGCAGCTTGGAAGCAGCAAGGAACACTGAAGCTTTCTTT
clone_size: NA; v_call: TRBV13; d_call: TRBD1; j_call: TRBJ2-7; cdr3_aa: CASSLGASRGEQYF; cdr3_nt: TGTGCCAGCAGCTTAGGGGCCTCCAGGGGGGAGCAGTACTTC
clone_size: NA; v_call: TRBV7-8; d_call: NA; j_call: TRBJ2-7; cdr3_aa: CASSLGGIVYEQYF; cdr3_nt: TGTGCCAGCAGCTTAGGGGGGATTGTCTACGAGCAGTACTTC
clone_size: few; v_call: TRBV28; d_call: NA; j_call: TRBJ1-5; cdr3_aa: CASSLWAQPQHF; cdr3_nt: TGTGCCAGCAGTTTATGGGCTCAGCCCCAGCATTTT
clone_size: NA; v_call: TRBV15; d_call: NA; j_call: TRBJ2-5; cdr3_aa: CATSRDIETQYF; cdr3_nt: TGTGCCACCAGCAGAGACATAGAGACCCAGTACTTC
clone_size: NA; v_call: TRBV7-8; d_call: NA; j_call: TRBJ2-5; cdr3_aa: CASSPQGLGMETQYF; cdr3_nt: TGTGCCAGCAGCCCTCAGGGACTTGGTATGGAGACCCAGTACTTC
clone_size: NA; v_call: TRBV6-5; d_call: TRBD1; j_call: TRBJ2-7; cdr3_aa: CASDPGQYYEQYF; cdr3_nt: TGTGCCAGCGACCCGGGACAGTACTACGAGCAGTACTTC
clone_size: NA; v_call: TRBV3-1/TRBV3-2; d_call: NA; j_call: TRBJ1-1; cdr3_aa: CASSRDWGYTEAFF; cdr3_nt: TGTGCCAGCAGCCGAGATTGGGGGTACACTGAAGCTTTCTTT
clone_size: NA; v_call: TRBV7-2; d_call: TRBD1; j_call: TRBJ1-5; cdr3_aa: CASSLTGLTLNQPQHF; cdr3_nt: TGTGCCAGCAGCCTGACAGGGCTGACCCTTAATCAGCCCCAGCATTTT
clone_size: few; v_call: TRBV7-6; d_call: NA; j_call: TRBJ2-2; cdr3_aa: CASSTAGLTGELFF; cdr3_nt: TGTGCCAGCAGCACCGCGGGACTTACTGGGGAGCTGTTTTTT
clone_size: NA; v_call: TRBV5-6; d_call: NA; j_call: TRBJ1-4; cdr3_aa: CASSLLDSPNEKLFF; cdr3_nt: TGTGCCAGCAGCTTGCTGGACAGCCCTAATGAAAAACTGTTTTTT
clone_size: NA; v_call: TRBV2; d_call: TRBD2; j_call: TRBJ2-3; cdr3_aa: CASSTPTSGATDTQYF; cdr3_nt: TGTGCCAGCAGTACGCCGACTAGCGGGGCCACAGATACGCAGTATTTT
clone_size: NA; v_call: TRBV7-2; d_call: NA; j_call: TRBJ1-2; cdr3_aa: CASSLAGPSHGYTF; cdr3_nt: TGTGCCAGCAGCTTAGCGGGGCCAAGCCATGGCTACACCTTC
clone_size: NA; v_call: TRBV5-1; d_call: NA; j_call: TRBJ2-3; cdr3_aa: CASSSWGQADTQYF; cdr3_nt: TGCGCCAGCAGCTCGTGGGGGCAGGCAGATACGCAGTATTTT
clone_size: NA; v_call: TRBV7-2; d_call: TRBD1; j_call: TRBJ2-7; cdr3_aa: CASSLDRTGMREQYF; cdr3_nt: TGTGCCAGCAGCTTAGATAGGACAGGGATGAGGGAGCAGTACTTC
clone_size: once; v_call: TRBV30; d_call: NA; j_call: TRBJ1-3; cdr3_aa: CAWSEGNTIYF; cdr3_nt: TGTGCCTGGAGTGAGGGAAACACCATATATTTT
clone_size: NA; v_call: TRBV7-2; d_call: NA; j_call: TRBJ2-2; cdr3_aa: CASSVRRGTGELFF; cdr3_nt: TGTGCCAGCAGCGTGCGGCGCGGCACCGGGGAGCTGTTTTTT
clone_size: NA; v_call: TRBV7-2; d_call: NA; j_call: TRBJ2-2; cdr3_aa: CASSLGPGKNTGELFF; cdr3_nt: TGTGCCAGCAGCTTAGGTCCGGGGAAGAACACCGGGGAGCTGTTTTTT
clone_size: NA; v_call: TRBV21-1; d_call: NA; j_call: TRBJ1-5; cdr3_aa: CASSNTRDSSNQPQHF; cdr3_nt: TGTGCCAGCAGCAATACGCGGGACAGTAGCAATCAGCCCCAGCATTTT
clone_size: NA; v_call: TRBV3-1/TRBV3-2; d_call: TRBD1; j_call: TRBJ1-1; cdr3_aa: CASRKQGETEAFF; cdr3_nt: TGTGCCAGCAGGAAACAGGGGGAGACTGAAGCTTTCTTT
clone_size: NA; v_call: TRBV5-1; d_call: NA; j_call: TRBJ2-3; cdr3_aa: CASSDSSDTQYF; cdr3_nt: TGCGCCAGCAGCGATAGTAGCGATACGCAGTATTTT
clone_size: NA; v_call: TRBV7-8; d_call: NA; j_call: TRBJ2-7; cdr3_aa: CASSFGTLTSYEQYF; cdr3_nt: TGTGCCAGCAGCTTCGGGACTCTAACATCCTACGAGCAGTACTTC
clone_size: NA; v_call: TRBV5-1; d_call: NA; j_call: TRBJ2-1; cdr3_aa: CASSLVLSNEQFF; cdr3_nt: TGCGCCAGCAGCTTGGTTCTTTCCAATGAGCAGTTCTTC
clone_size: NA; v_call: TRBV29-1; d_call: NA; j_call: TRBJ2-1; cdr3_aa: CSVRGAYNEQFF; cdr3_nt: TGCAGCGTTAGAGGGGCCTACAATGAGCAGTTCTTC
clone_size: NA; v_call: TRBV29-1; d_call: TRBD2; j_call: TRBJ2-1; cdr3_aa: CSVEAGLAVYNEQFF; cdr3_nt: TGCAGCGTTGAAGCCGGACTAGCGGTTTACAATGAGCAGTTCTTC
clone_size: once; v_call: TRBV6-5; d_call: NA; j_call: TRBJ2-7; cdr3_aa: CASSYGGIDYEQYF; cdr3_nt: TGTGCCAGCAGTTACGGGGGAATCGACTACGAGCAGTACTTC
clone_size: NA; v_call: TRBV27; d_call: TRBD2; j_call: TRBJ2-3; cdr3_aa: CASSQAAGGGPDTQYF; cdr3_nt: TGTGCCAGCAGTCAGGCAGCGGGGGGGGGCCCAGATACGCAGTATTTT
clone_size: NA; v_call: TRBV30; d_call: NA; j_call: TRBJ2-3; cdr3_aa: CAYGGLTDTQYF; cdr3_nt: TGTGCCTACGGAGGACTGACAGATACGCAGTATTTT
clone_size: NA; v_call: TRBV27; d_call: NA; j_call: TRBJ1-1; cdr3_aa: CASSRLTDMNTEAFF; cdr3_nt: TGTGCCAGCAGCCGACTGACAGATATGAACACTGAAGCTTTCTTT
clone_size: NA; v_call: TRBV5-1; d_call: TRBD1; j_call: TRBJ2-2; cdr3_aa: CASSLVGTGQGSGELFF; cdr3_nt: TGCGCCAGCAGCTTGGTAGGCACTGGACAGGGGTCCGGGGAGCTGTTTTTT
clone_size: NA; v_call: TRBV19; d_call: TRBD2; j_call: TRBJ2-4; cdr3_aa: CASSVISGGAGRNIQYF; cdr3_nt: TGTGCCAGTAGTGTTATCAGCGGGGGGGCCGGTAGGAACATTCAGTACTTC
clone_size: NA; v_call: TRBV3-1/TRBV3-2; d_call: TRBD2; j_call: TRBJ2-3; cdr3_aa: CASSQDPTGTSDVRDTQYF; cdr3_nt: TGTGCCAGCAGCCAGGACCCTACCGGGACTAGCGACGTCCGCGATACGCAGTATTTT
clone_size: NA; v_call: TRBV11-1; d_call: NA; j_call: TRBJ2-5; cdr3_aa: CASRARLGGEETQYF; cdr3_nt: TGTGCCAGCAGGGCTAGGCTAGGCGGGGAAGAGACCCAGTACTTC
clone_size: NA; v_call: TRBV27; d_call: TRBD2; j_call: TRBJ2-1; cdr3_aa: CASSSGRLAGGNEQFF; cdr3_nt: TGTGCCAGCAGTTCCGGGAGACTAGCGGGGGGCAATGAGCAGTTCTTC
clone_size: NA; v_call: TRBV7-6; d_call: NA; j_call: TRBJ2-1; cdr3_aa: CASSLSSYNEQFF; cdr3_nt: TGTGCCAGCAGCCTAAGCTCCTACAATGAGCAGTTCTTC